The entry below describes one T cell receptor beta chain. Only in-frame clones appear in the TCRdb table, and some are missing; sequencing was by immunoSEQ multiplex PCR. Among 170,000 or so clones listed, 65% to 90% were seen once. The CDR3 is 15 amino acids. With 5 bases clipped from V and 2 bases from J, the junction kept 8 bases outside the gene matches. Germline assignment: CDR1 SGHTA and CDR2 FQGNSA. The sample is drawn from a study of blood T cell repertoires in COVID-19. Turning to the study itself: Samples of COVID-19 (acute and convalescent) were obtained from the United States, Italy and Spain.

The specimen was peripheral blood. This receptor was obtained from a human donor in a cohort sampled during active COVID-19. V and J are TRBV7-2 and TRBJ2-5; 7 positions match TRBD2. Here the CDR3 reads CASSRAGTTQETQYF. DNA for the CDR3: TGTGCCAGCAGCAGAGCCGGGACTACTCAAGAGACCCAGTACTTC.